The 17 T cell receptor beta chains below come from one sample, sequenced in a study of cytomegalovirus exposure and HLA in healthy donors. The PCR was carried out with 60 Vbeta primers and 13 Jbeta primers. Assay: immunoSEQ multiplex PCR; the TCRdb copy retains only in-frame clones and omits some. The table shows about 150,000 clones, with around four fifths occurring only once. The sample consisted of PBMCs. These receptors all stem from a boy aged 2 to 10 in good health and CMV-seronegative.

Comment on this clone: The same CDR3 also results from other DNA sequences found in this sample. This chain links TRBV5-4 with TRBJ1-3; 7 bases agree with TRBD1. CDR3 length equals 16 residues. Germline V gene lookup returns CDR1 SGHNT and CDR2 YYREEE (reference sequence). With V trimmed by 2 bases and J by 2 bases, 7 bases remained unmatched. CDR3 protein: CASSFTTGLTGNTIYF. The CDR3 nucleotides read TGTGCCAGCAGCTTTACGACAGGGTTAACTGGAAACACCATATATTTT.

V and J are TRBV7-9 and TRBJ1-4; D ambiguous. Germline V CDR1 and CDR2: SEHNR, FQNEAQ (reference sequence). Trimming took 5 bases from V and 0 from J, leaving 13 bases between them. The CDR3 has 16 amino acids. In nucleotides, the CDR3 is TGTGCCAGCAGCCGCCGCCAGTCACCAACTAATGAAAAACTGTTTTTT. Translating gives CASSRRQSPTNEKLFF.

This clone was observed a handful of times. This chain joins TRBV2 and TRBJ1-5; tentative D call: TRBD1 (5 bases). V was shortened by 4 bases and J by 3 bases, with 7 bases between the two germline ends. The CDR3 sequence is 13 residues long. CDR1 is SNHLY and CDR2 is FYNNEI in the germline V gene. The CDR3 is CASSVGHNQPQHF. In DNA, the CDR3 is TGTGCCAGCAGTGTCGGACACAATCAGCCCCAGCATTTT.

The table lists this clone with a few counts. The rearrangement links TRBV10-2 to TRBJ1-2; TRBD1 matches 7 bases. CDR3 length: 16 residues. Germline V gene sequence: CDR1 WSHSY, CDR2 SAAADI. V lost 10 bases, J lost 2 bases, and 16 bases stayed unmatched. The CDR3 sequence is CATRTYRTGENYGYTF. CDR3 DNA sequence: TGCGCCACCAGGACGTACAGAACAGGGGAGAACTATGGCTACACCTTC.

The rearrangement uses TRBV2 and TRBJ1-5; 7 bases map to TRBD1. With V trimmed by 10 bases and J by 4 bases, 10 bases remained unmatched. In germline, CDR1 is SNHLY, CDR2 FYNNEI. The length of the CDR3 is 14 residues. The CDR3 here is CATTLQGINQPQHF. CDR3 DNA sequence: TGTGCCACCACGCTACAGGGGATAAATCAGCCCCAGCATTTT.

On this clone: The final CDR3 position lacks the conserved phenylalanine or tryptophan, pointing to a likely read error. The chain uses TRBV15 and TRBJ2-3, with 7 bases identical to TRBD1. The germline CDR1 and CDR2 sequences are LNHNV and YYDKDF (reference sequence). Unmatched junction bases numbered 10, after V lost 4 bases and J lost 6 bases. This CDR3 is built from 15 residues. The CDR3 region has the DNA TGTGCCACCAGCACAACCGGGACAGCGACGGATACGCAGTATTTG. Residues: CATSTTGTATDTQYL.

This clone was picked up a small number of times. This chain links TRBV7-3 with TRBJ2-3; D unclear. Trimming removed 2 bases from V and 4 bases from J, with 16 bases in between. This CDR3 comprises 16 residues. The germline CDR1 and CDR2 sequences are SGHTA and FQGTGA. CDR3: CASSLLLTNSPDTQYF. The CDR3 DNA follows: TGTGCCAGCAGCTTATTATTAACTAATTCCCCAGATACGCAGTATTTT.

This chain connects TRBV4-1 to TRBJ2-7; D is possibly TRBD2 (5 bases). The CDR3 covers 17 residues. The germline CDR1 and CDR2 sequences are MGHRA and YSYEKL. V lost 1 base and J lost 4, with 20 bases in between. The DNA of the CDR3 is TGCGCCAGCAGCCAAGCACTAGGGCAGACTGGCAAATACGAGCAGTACTTC. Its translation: CASSQALGQTGKYEQYF.

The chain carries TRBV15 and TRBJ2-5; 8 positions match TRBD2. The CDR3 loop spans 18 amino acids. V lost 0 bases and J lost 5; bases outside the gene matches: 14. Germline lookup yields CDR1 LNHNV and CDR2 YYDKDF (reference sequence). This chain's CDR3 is CATSRDLAGGPMQETQYF. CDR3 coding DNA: TGTGCCACCAGCAGAGATCTGGCGGGGGGTCCAATGCAGGAGACCCAGTACTTC.

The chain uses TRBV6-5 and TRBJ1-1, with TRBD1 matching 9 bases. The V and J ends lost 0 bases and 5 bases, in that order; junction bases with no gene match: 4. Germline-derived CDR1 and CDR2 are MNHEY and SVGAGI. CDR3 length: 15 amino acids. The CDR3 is CASSYSPDRGTEAFF. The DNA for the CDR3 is TGTGCCAGCAGTTACTCTCCGGACAGGGGTACTGAAGCTTTCTTT.

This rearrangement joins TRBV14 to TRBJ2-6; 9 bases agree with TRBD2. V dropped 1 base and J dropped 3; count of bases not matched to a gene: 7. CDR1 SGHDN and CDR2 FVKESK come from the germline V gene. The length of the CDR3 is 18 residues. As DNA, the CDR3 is TGTGCCAGCAGCCAAGTCGTAGCGGGAGTCGTTGGGGCCAACGTCCTGACTTTC. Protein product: CASSQVVAGVVGANVLTF.

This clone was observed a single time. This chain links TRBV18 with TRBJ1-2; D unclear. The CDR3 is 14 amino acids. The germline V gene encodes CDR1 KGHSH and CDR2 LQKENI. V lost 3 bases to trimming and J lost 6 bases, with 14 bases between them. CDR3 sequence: CASSPEREGNGYTF. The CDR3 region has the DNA TGTGCCAGCTCACCCGAAAGGGAGGGCAATGGCTACACCTTC.

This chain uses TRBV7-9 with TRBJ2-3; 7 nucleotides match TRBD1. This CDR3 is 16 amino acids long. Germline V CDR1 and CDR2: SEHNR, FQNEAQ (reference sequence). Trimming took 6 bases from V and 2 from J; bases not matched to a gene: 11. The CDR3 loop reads CASRHTRDRNTDTQYF. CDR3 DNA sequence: TGTGCCAGCAGACATACCCGGGACAGAAACACAGATACGCAGTATTTT. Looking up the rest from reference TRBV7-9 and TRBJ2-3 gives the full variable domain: DTGVSQNPRHKITKRGQNVTFRCDPISEHNRLYWYRQTLGQGPEFLTYFQNEAQLEKSRLLSDRFSAERPKGSFSTLEIQRTEQGDSAMYLCASRHTRDRNTDTQYFGPGTRLTVL.

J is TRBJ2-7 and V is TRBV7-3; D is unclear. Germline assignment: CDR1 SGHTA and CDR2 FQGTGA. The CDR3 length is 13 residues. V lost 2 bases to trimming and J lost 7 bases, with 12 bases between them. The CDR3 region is CASSLDGATEQYF. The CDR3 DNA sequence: TGTGCCAGCAGCTTAGACGGAGCTACGGAGCAGTACTTC.

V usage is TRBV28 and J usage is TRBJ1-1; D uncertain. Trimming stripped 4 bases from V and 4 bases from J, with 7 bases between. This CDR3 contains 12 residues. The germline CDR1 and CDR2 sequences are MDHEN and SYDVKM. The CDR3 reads CASSYSGTEAFF. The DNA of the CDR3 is TGTGCCAGCAGTTACTCGGGCACTGAAGCTTTCTTT.

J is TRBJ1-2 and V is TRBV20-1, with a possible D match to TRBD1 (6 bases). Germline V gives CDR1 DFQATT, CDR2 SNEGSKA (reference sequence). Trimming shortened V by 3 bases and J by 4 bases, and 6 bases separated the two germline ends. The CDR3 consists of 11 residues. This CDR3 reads CSARTGYGYTF. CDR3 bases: TGCAGTGCTAGGACAGGCTATGGCTACACCTTC.

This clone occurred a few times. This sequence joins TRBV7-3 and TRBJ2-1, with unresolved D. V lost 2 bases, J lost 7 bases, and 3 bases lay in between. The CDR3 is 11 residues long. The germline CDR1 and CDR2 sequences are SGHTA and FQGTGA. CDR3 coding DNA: TGTGCCAGCAGCTTATCAAATGAGCAGTTCTTC. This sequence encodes CASSLSNEQFF. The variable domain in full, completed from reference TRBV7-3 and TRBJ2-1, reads GAGVSQTPSNKVTEKGKYVELRCDPISGHTALYWYRQSLGQGPEFLIYFQGTGAADDSGLPNDRFFAVRPEGSVSTLKIQRTERGDSAVYLCASSLSNEQFFGPGTRLTVL.